This T cell receptor (beta chain) was recovered during a study of blood T cell repertoires in COVID-19. Turning to the study itself: Collection of acute and convalescent COVID-19 samples took place in the United States, Italy and Spain. In each case, the material was cDNA or gDNA derived from T cells, B-cell-depleted T cells, or PBMCs.

Looked up from germline, CDR1 is SGHRS and CDR2 is YFSETQ. V was pared by 0 bases and J by 1 base, with 13 bases of the junction left unmatched. There are 19 residues in the CDR3. The Seattle patients, enrolled during active infection, were followed longitudinally. How the authors handled the data: Nucleated cell counts were estimated from reference gene primer amplification. Method: immunoSEQ multiplex PCR; TCRdb's copy keeps in-frame clones and lacks some. V and J calls and clone size come straight from that table; D and trimming were deduced from the DNA. This sample carries about 160,000 clones, around nine tenths of them seen once, and the ten largest clones take 10%.

This chain uses TRBV5-1 with TRBJ2-7; 10 bases are shared with TRBD1. Specimen: peripheral blood. The TCR sequence derives from a woman in her seventies with COVID-19, enrolled during active disease. This CDR3 is CASSLGRGQGSPNSYEQYF. The CDR3 coding sequence is TGCGCCAGCAGCTTGGGACGGGGACAGGGGTCCCCAAATTCCTACGAGCAGTACTTC.